The 32 T cell receptor beta chains in this list originate from one sample, sequenced in a study of blood T cell repertoires in COVID-19. Some clones are missing from TCRdb's copy, which holds only in-frame ones; the method was immunoSEQ multiplex PCR. The sample records some 74,000 clones, more than 60% being singletons. Material: peripheral blood. These TCRs come from a woman in her forties or fifties with acute or convalescent COVID-19.

This clone showed up just a few times. The chain's CDR3 is CASSLAKSSYEQYF. The CDR3 DNA sequence: TGTGCCAGCAGTTTAGCGAAGAGCTCCTACGAGCAGTACTTC. The V gene is TRBV27, the J gene TRBJ2-7, with D unresolved. CDR3 size: 14 residues. Germline V lookup: CDR1 MNHEY, CDR2 SMNVEV (reference sequence). V was trimmed by 2 bases and J by 0 bases, leaving 8 bases between them.

The rearrangement joins TRBV28 to TRBJ1-5; D is ambiguous. The germline V gene encodes CDR1 MDHEN and CDR2 SYDVKM. This CDR3 spans 13 amino acids. Trimming shortened V by 4 bases and J by 3 bases, and 7 bases separated the two germline ends. The CDR3 nucleotides read TGTGCCAGCAGTTCCGGTTTCAATCAGCCCCAGCATTTT. Protein sequence: CASSSGFNQPQHF.

V gene TRBV24-1 combines with J gene TRBJ2-5, with 7 bases identical to TRBD1. CDR3 length: 15 residues. Looked up from germline, CDR1 is KGHDR and CDR2 is SFDVKD. With 3 bases clipped from V and 2 bases from J, the junction kept 5 bases outside the gene matches. Written as DNA, the CDR3 is TGTGCCACCAGTGATCCTACAGGGGCTCAAGAGACCCAGTACTTC. As protein: CATSDPTGAQETQYF.

This chain connects TRBV3-1 (or the pseudogene TRBV3-2) to TRBJ2-7; unclear D gene. V lost 5 bases and J 6 bases, leaving 8 bases between the germline ends. Germline-derived CDR1 and CDR2 are LGHDT and YNNKEL (reference sequence). The CDR3 extends over 11 amino acids. CDR3 amino acids: CASSNYREQYF. DNA of the CDR3: TGTGCCAGCAGCAACTACCGCGAGCAGTACTTC.

This sequence joins TRBV29-1 and TRBJ2-5; D is perhaps TRBD2 (5 bases). Germline values: CDR1 SQVTM, CDR2 ANQGSEA. This CDR3 is 11 amino acids long. The V gene lost 5 bases and the J gene lost 6 bases, with 10 bases spanning the gap. For the CDR3, the DNA is TGCAGCGTTTCTAGCTTGCAGACCCAGTACTTC. It yields the protein CSVSSLQTQYF.

As concerns this clone: The same CDR3 arises from other DNA sequences in this sample as well. The J gene is TRBJ2-2, the V gene TRBV18; TRBD2 agrees at 13 bases. CDR1 KGHSH and CDR2 LQKENI come from the germline V gene. This CDR3 spans 16 amino acids. V shed 2 bases, J shed 6 bases, and the junction held 3 bases outside the gene matches. This chain's CDR3 is CASSPGTSGDAGELFF. DNA for the CDR3: TGTGCCAGCTCACCAGGGACTAGCGGGGATGCCGGGGAGCTGTTTTTT.

The chain links TRBV7-3 to TRBJ2-1; D is possibly TRBD2 (6 bases). Trimming left V 2 bases short and J 4 bases short, with 15 bases between. This CDR3 spans 16 amino acids. Germline CDR1 SGHTA, CDR2 FQGTGA. CDR3 protein: CASSLDGGEKYNEQFF. CDR3 DNA sequence: TGTGCCAGCAGCTTAGACGGGGGAGAGAAATACAATGAGCAGTTCTTC.

This CDR3 reads CASSLFWRGNQETQYF. The DNA for the CDR3 is TGTGCCAGCAGCTTATTTTGGAGGGGAAACCAAGAGACCCAGTACTTC. This rearrangement joins TRBV13 to TRBJ2-5, with a possible D match to TRBD2 (6 bases). The CDR3 consists of 16 residues. Germline lookup yields CDR1 PRHDT and CDR2 FYEKMQ (reference sequence). V lost 2 bases and J 0 bases, leaving 13 bases between the germline ends.

The chain uses TRBV30 and TRBJ1-5; possibly TRBD1 for D (6 bases). Germline V gene lookup returns CDR1 GTSNPN and CDR2 SVGIG (reference sequence). There are 13 residues in the CDR3. Trimming stripped 4 bases from V and 7 bases from J, with 14 bases between. The CDR3 nucleotides read TGTGCCTGGACAGGGAAGGGGGAACAGCCCCAGCATTTT. It codes for CAWTGKGEQPQHF.

The chain recombines TRBV6-4 with TRBJ2-7, with D possibly TRBD1 on 6 matching bases. This CDR3 contains 15 residues. Per germline, CDR1 MRHNA and CDR2 SNTAGT. The V gene lost 7 bases and the J gene lost 1 base, with 17 bases spanning the gap. The CDR3 DNA reads TGTGCCAGCACCGAATCCAGGGGCCGGTCCTACGAGCAGTACTTC. Its translation: CASTESRGRSYEQYF.

The chain carries TRBV6-6 and TRBJ1-5; TRBD1 aligns across 11 bases. CDR3 size: 15 residues. The germline gives CDR1 MNHNY, CDR2 SVGAGI (reference sequence). After removal of 5 bases from V and 1 base from J, the junction contained 1 base not matched to a gene. The CDR3 loop is CASSGQGASNQPQHF. The CDR3 DNA is TGTGCCAGCAGTGGACAGGGGGCCAGCAATCAGCCCCAGCATTTT.

The chain links TRBV25-1 to TRBJ1-1; weak D call: TRBD1 (5 bases). The V and J ends lost 7 bases and 1 base respectively, with 13 bases between them. The germline V gene has CDR1 MGHDK and CDR2 SYGVNS. The CDR3 is 14 amino acids. The CDR3 nucleotides are TGTGCCAGCATCCCAGAAGGGGCGAACACTGAAGCTTTCTTT. It is translated as CASIPEGANTEAFF.

This clone was picked up one time. The CDR3 DNA is TGTGCCATCAGTGAGTCGGGCGGGACTAGCGGGAACACAGATACGCAGTATTTT. Its protein product is CAISESGGTSGNTDTQYF. This chain uses TRBV10-3 with TRBJ2-3; TRBD2 matches 13 bases. The CDR3 covers 18 residues. The germline CDR1 and CDR2 sequences are ENHRY and SYGVKD. The junction had 5 bases not matched to a gene; V was cut back by 0 bases and J by 2 bases.

There are a few counts of this clone. The sample contains more than one DNA sequence encoding this CDR3. V usage is TRBV3-1 (or the pseudogene TRBV3-2) and J usage is TRBJ2-1; D call uncertain. The CDR3 has 15 residues. The germline V and J ends were trimmed by 1 base and 1 base, with 8 bases remaining between them. Germline loops: CDR1 LGHDT, CDR2 YNNKEL (reference sequence). CDR3 DNA sequence: TGTGCCAGCAGCCAAGCCGGCGGTTCCTACAATGAGCAGTTCTTC. Protein: CASSQAGGSYNEQFF.

The chain has TRBV19 and TRBJ1-2; D remains unclear. The CDR3 is made up of 15 amino acids. Germline V gene sequence: CDR1 LNHDA, CDR2 SQIVND (reference sequence). With 3 bases removed from V and 2 bases from J, the gap between germline ends came to 13 bases. The CDR3 DNA reads TGTGCCAGTAGTATCCCTTACTTAGAGAACTATGGCTACACCTTC. Protein product: CASSIPYLENYGYTF.

V is TRBV28 and J is TRBJ2-1; 7 bases agree with TRBD2. CDR3 length: 18 amino acids. V dropped 4 bases and J dropped 3; count of bases not matched to a gene: 15. CDR1 is MDHEN, CDR2 SYDVKM, per germline. The CDR3 sequence: CASSSPLAATIIYNEQFF. CDR3 DNA sequence: TGTGCCAGCAGTTCCCCTCTAGCGGCGACGATTATCTACAATGAGCAGTTCTTC.

The J gene is TRBJ1-1, the V gene TRBV11-2; TRBD1 agrees at 11 bases. Per the germline V gene, CDR1 is SGHAT and CDR2 is FQNNGV. The length of the CDR3 is 15 residues. V gave up 3 bases and J gave up 11 bases; unmatched junction bases: 11. CDR3 sequence reads: CASSLAGQGAFLAFF. CDR3 DNA: TGTGCCAGCAGCTTGGCTGGACAGGGGGCGTTTCTGGCTTTCTTT.

The rearrangement links TRBV2 to TRBJ2-3; a possible D gene is TRBD2 (7 bases). CDR3 size: 14 residues. V was cut by 6 bases and J by 4 bases, with 14 bases left in between. CDR1 SNHLY and CDR2 FYNNEI come from the germline V gene. CDR3 DNA: TGTGCCAGCAGACCGGGGGGCAGCGCAGATACGCAGTATTTT. This translates into CASRPGGSADTQYF.

The rearrangement links TRBV6-5 to TRBJ1-2; 7 nucleotides match TRBD1. V trimming: 5 bases; J trimming: 4 bases; junction bases outside the gene matches: 10. This CDR3 has 15 residues. Germline V gene sequence: CDR1 MNHEY, CDR2 SVGAGI. The CDR3 is CASSIETGSVYGYTF. The CDR3 nucleotides read TGTGCCAGCAGTATTGAGACAGGGAGCGTCTATGGCTACACCTTC.

The V and J genes are TRBV6-5 and TRBJ1-2; a weak D match, TRBD1 (5 bases). The CDR3 sequence is 14 residues long. V lost 6 bases and J 3 bases, leaving 14 bases between the germline ends. The germline gives CDR1 MNHEY, CDR2 SVGAGI. CDR3 residues: CASSTWGGDYGYTF. Written as DNA, the CDR3 is TGTGCCAGCAGCACTTGGGGGGGGGACTATGGCTACACCTTC.

V is TRBV30 and J is TRBJ2-1; 11 positions agree with TRBD2. This CDR3 contains 15 residues. Germline V gene lookup returns CDR1 GTSNPN and CDR2 SVGIG (reference sequence). The V and J ends lost 4 bases and 7 bases, in that order; junction bases with no gene match: 9. Here the CDR3 reads CAWNVAGGRNNEQFF. The CDR3 DNA reads TGTGCCTGGAATGTAGCGGGGGGGCGGAATAATGAGCAGTTCTTC.

This chain links TRBV11-3 with TRBJ2-3; 8 nucleotides align to TRBD2. The junction had 14 bases not matched to a gene; V was cut back by 5 bases and J by 1 base. This CDR3 has 18 amino acids. Germline V gene lookup returns CDR1 SGHNT and CDR2 YENEEA. CDR3 nucleotide sequence: TGTGCCAGCAGCCAGGGCCGGCGGGAGGATCCCGGCACAGATACGCAGTATTTT. Translation: CASSQGRREDPGTDTQYF.

This chain links TRBV7-3 with TRBJ2-5, with 8 bases aligning to TRBD2. Per germline, CDR1 SGHTA and CDR2 FQGTGA. Trimming removed 2 bases from V and 5 bases from J; junction bases left unmatched: 1. This CDR3 spans 13 amino acids. The CDR3 is CASSLERGETQYF. As DNA, the CDR3 is TGTGCCAGCAGCTTAGAGCGGGGGGAGACCCAGTACTTC.

This clone was detected only a few times. This sequence joins TRBV7-9 and TRBJ2-1, with TRBD2 identical over 8 bases. CDR1 and CDR2 from the germline V gene are SEHNR and FQNEAQ (reference sequence). The CDR3 extends over 15 amino acids. V gave up 5 bases and J gave up 2 bases; unmatched junction bases: 5. Written as DNA, the CDR3 is TGTGCCAGCAGCCCTACTAGCGGTCCCTACAATGAGCAGTTCTTC. Translation: CASSPTSGPYNEQFF.

This sequence joins TRBV19 and TRBJ1-5; maybe TRBD1 (6 bases). Trimming removed 3 bases from V and 6 bases from J, with 15 bases in between. There are 15 residues in the CDR3. Germline V gives CDR1 LNHDA, CDR2 SQIVND (reference sequence). The CDR3 DNA sequence: TGTGCCAGTAGTATCGGACAACAGGGAGTTCAGCCCCAGCATTTT. The encoded protein is CASSIGQQGVQPQHF.

The rearrangement links TRBV3-1 (or the pseudogene TRBV3-2) to TRBJ2-3; 15 bases match TRBD2. Trimming took 4 bases from V and 10 from J; bases not matched to a gene: 3. The CDR3 has 14 residues. Germline loops: CDR1 LGHDT, CDR2 YNNKEL (reference sequence). The DNA of the CDR3 is TGTGCCAGCAGCCCCCGGACTAGCGGGGGGGCGCAGTATTTT. This codes for CASSPRTSGGAQYF.

This sequence joins TRBV9 and TRBJ1-4, with D perhaps TRBD1 (5 bases). Germline V lookup: CDR1 SGDLS, CDR2 YYNGEE. There are 15 residues in the CDR3. V was clipped by 2 bases and J by 0 bases, with 8 bases between them. CDR3 nucleotides: TGTGCCAGCAGCGTGGGGCGTGCAACTAATGAAAAACTGTTTTTT. Translated: CASSVGRATNEKLFF.

The chain couples TRBV4-1 to TRBJ2-5; 7 nucleotides match TRBD2. The CDR3 runs 18 residues. Per the germline V gene, CDR1 is MGHRA and CDR2 is YSYEKL. Trimming removed 1 base from V and 1 base from J; junction bases left unmatched: 12. This chain's CDR3 is CASSQVTSFPGGQETQYF. The CDR3 DNA reads TGCGCCAGCAGCCAAGTGACTAGCTTCCCCGGGGGCCAAGAGACCCAGTACTTC.

V usage is TRBV11-3 and J usage is TRBJ1-1, with 10 bases identical to TRBD1. Unmatched junction bases numbered 7, after V lost 3 bases and J lost 6 bases. The CDR3 has 15 amino acids. CDR1 SGHNT and CDR2 YENEEA come from the germline V gene. CDR3 region: CASSFSGTGASEAFF. CDR3 coding DNA: TGTGCCAGCAGCTTCTCCGGGACAGGGGCTTCTGAAGCTTTCTTT.

This clone was observed a single time. This chain connects TRBV19 to TRBJ1-1, with D uncertain. V lost 3 bases and J 2 bases, leaving 13 bases between the germline ends. The CDR3 runs 15 residues. Germline CDR1 and CDR2: LNHDA and SQIVND (reference sequence). CDR3 in amino acids: CASSILGITNTEAFF. CDR3 nucleotide sequence: TGTGCCAGTAGTATCCTGGGCATTACAAACACTGAAGCTTTCTTT.

This chain uses TRBV7-9 with TRBJ2-2; 7 bases map to TRBD1. Trimming took 5 bases from V and 2 from J; bases not matched to a gene: 11. CDR3 length: 17 amino acids. The germline gives CDR1 SEHNR, CDR2 FQNEAQ (reference sequence). The CDR3 DNA reads as TGTGCCAGCAGCCGACTGGGGGACAGTTTAAACACCGGGGAGCTGTTTTTT. It yields the protein CASSRLGDSLNTGELFF.

The chain combines TRBV5-1 with TRBJ2-2; D remains unclear. The ends were cut back, 4 bases at V and 4 bases at J, with 11 bases in the middle. The CDR3 has 14 amino acids. Germline loops: CDR1 SGHRS, CDR2 YFSETQ. CDR3 residues: CASSADGFTGELFF. The CDR3 nucleotides are TGCGCCAGCAGCGCCGACGGGTTCACCGGGGAGCTGTTTTTT.